Listed below are T cell receptor beta chains from one sample, sequenced in a study of early T cells in non-severe SARS-CoV-2 infection. TCRdb itself ran the 5' RACE reads through MiXCR, one entry per CDR3 protein. The sample includes approximately 79,000 distinct CDR3 sequences, roughly 13% of them seen just once. Sequenced: whole blood. The receptors were sampled from an adult who was a healthcare worker with PCR-confirmed SARS-CoV-2 infection or an uninfected control (not recorded which). Both conserved end residues are part of each CDR3. The D gene is left open where the match is weak. Clone size is given for some rows only: seen once, a few or many times, or a class if the clone is expanded.

clone size	V gene	D gene	J gene	CDR3 protein	CDR3 DNA
NA	TRBV7-3	NA	TRBJ1-1	CASSSSQNTEAFF	TGTGCCAGCAGCTCCAGCCAGAACACTGAAGCTTTCTTT
few	TRBV10-3	NA	TRBJ2-2	CAISDLSPAGELFF	TGTGCCATCAGTGATTTGAGCCCGGCCGGGGAGCTGTTTTTT
few	TRBV29-1	NA	TRBJ2-5	CSGGLGETQYF	TGCAGCGGTGGACTTGGAGAGACCCAGTACTTC
many	TRBV3-1	NA	TRBJ2-4	CASSQETGAEAIQYF	TGTGCCAGCAGCCAAGAGACGGGGGCGGAGGCCATTCAGTACTTC
many	TRBV28	NA	TRBJ2-1	CASRPVGARGDNEQFF	TGTGCCAGCAGGCCGGTGGGAGCGCGGGGCGACAATGAGCAGTTCTTC
NA	TRBV7-3	NA	TRBJ1-2	CASSLSGAYGYTF	TGTGCCAGCAGCTTATCAGGAGCCTATGGCTACACCTTC
NA	TRBV5-1	NA	TRBJ2-1	CASSPTVYRSYNEQFF	TGCGCCAGCAGCCCGACAGTTTACCGCTCCTACAATGAGCAGTTCTTC
NA	TRBV20-1	TRBD2	TRBJ2-7	CSARLAGNSYEQYF	TGCAGTGCTAGACTAGCGGGGAACTCCTACGAGCAGTACTTC
NA	TRBV28	NA	TRBJ2-2	CASSLLRTDNTGELFF	TGTGCCAGCAGTTTATTGAGGACAGATAACACCGGGGAGCTGTTTTTT
many	TRBV12-3/TRBV12-4	NA	TRBJ1-2	CATSSANGYTF	TGTGCCACCTCGTCGGCTAATGGCTACACCTTC
few	TRBV4-2	NA	TRBJ1-4	CASTAGLGVNEKLFF	TGTGCCAGCACCGCAGGGTTGGGGGTTAATGAAAAACTGTTTTTT
many	TRBV7-3	NA	TRBJ2-4	CASSLIAGADIQYF	TGTGCCAGCAGTTTGATTGCGGGGGCGGACATTCAGTACTTC
NA	TRBV2	NA	TRBJ1-5	CASGQYSNQPQHF	TGTGCCAGTGGACAGTATAGCAATCAGCCCCAGCATTTT
few	TRBV5-1	NA	TRBJ2-7	CASSLGLPSYEQYF	TGCGCCAGCAGCTTGGGACTACCATCCTACGAGCAGTACTTC
NA	TRBV7-3	NA	TRBJ2-2	CASSSPGSGELFF	TGTGCCAGCAGCTCACCGGGGAGTGGGGAGCTGTTTTTT
few	TRBV5-1	NA	TRBJ1-2	CASSLWEDYGYTF	TGCGCCAGCAGCTTGTGGGAAGACTATGGCTACACCTTC
NA	TRBV7-8	NA	TRBJ2-7	CASSLRTFWTDRSYEQYF	TGTGCCAGCAGCCTCCGGACCTTCTGGACAGACAGATCCTACGAGCAGTACTTC
many	TRBV19	NA	TRBJ2-1	CASSPLGLIEQFF	TGTGCCAGTAGTCCTTTAGGGCTCATCGAACAGTTCTTC
NA	TRBV11-2	NA	TRBJ2-5	CASSLIPNARGETQYF	TGTGCCAGCAGCTTAATTCCCAATGCGAGGGGTGAGACCCAGTACTTC
NA	TRBV5-1	NA	TRBJ2-3	CASRRGQTTDTQYF	TGCGCCAGCAGACGAGGACAAACCACAGATACGCAGTATTTT
few	TRBV10-1	NA	TRBJ2-1	CASSGTKWPYNEQFF	TGCGCCAGCAGTGGGACAAAGTGGCCATACAATGAGCAGTTCTTC
NA	TRBV12-3/TRBV12-4	NA	TRBJ2-6	CASNPESGANVLTF	TGTGCCAGCAACCCGGAGTCTGGGGCCAACGTCCTGACTTTC
few	TRBV20-1	TRBD1	TRBJ1-1	CSALDPTGGRTEAFF	TGCAGTGCTTTAGACCCTACAGGGGGCCGGACTGAAGCTTTCTTT
many	TRBV7-9	NA	TRBJ2-1	CASSIGTLNEQFF	TGTGCCAGCAGCATCGGGACACTTAATGAGCAGTTCTTC
NA	TRBV29-1	NA	TRBJ2-3	CASSLTVADTQYF	TGCGCTTCCTCTCTTACGGTGGCAGATACGCAGTATTTT
few	TRBV7-2	TRBD1	TRBJ1-1	CASSLPPRTGDTEAFF	TGTGCCAGCAGCTTGCCCCCCCGGACAGGCGATACTGAAGCTTTCTTT
NA	TRBV5-5	NA	TRBJ1-5	CASSSDRTPQHF	TGTGCCAGCAGTTCTGACCGGACGCCCCAGCATTTT
NA	TRBV2	TRBD2	TRBJ2-2	CASSGPLAANTGELFF	TGTGCCAGCAGTGGTCCGCTAGCGGCGAACACCGGGGAGCTGTTTTTT
many	TRBV7-9	NA	TRBJ2-5	CASSLGQGEETQYF	TGTGCCAGCAGCTTAGGTCAGGGTGAGGAGACCCAGTACTTC
NA	TRBV20-1	NA	TRBJ1-2	CSASIPRGGYGYTF	TGCAGTGCTAGTATTCCCCGGGGTGGCTATGGCTACACCTTC
many	TRBV7-9	TRBD1	TRBJ1-2	CASSLYGQEDNYGYTF	TGTGCCAGCAGCTTGTATGGACAGGAGGATAACTATGGCTACACCTTC
few	TRBV20-1	TRBD1	TRBJ1-1	CSARGVPGTGAEAFF	TGCAGTGCTAGAGGGGTCCCCGGGACAGGGGCTGAAGCTTTCTTT
few	TRBV20-1	TRBD2	TRBJ2-1	CSAGKGLAYNEQFF	TGCAGTGCTGGAAAGGGACTAGCATACAATGAGCAGTTCTTC
few	TRBV2	NA	TRBJ2-2	CASSAQPPGELFF	TGTGCCAGCAGTGCCCAACCCCCCGGGGAGCTGTTTTTT
few	TRBV11-2	TRBD1	TRBJ2-1	CASSSVDRALSYNEQFF	TGTGCCAGCAGCTCTGTGGACAGGGCCCTCTCCTACAATGAGCAGTTCTTC
few	TRBV19	TRBD2	TRBJ2-1	CASSIRSGRAYNEQFF	TGTGCCAGTAGTATCCGCAGCGGGAGGGCTTACAATGAGCAGTTCTTC
NA	TRBV9	NA	TRBJ2-5	CASSVGGGQETQYF	TGTGCCAGCAGCGTAGGTGGGGGCCAAGAGACCCAGTACTTC
NA	TRBV29-1	NA	TRBJ2-3	CSTAGTTDTQYF	TGCAGCACCGCGGGCACCACAGATACGCAGTATTTT
few	TRBV5-1	TRBD2	TRBJ2-5	CASSPTSVSGETQYF	TGCGCCAGCAGTCCTACTAGCGTTTCAGGGGAGACCCAGTACTTC
few	TRBV20-1	TRBD1	TRBJ2-7	CSASKQGADGQYF	TGCAGTGCTAGTAAACAGGGGGCTGACGGGCAGTACTTC
NA	TRBV12-3/TRBV12-4	NA	TRBJ2-1	CASSLGAGPSYNEQFF	TGTGCCAGCAGTTTGGGAGCGGGCCCCTCCTACAATGAGCAGTTCTTC
NA	TRBV12-3/TRBV12-4	TRBD2	TRBJ2-7	CASSFDVGLAGGPSSYEQYF	TGTGCCAGCAGTTTCGACGTGGGACTAGCGGGAGGGCCCTCGAGCTACGAGCAGTACTTC
many	TRBV7-9	NA	TRBJ2-1	CASSSPKDAYNEQFF	TGTGCCAGCAGCTCACCCAAAGATGCCTACAATGAGCAGTTCTTC
many	TRBV4-1	TRBD1	TRBJ2-7	CASSRDSDHYEQYF	TGCGCCAGCAGCCGGGACAGCGACCACTACGAGCAGTACTTC
few	TRBV5-4	NA	TRBJ1-2	CASSLALMGDGYTF	TGTGCCAGCAGCTTGGCTCTGATGGGAGATGGCTACACCTTC
NA	TRBV20-1	TRBD2	TRBJ2-7	CSARAVAGSYEQYF	TGCAGTGCTAGAGCGGTAGCGGGCTCCTACGAGCAGTACTTC
NA	TRBV7-9	NA	TRBJ2-7	CASSSRRSSYEQYF	TGTGCCAGCAGCTCCCGGAGGAGTTCCTACGAGCAGTACTTC
NA	TRBV6-5	NA	TRBJ2-1	CASSLRSEQFF	TGTGCCAGCAGTCTTAGGAGTGAGCAGTTCTTC
NA	TRBV6-5	TRBD2	TRBJ2-1	CASSYYSSGDNEQFF	TGTGCCAGCAGTTACTACTCTAGCGGAGACAATGAGCAGTTCTTC
NA	TRBV5-1	NA	TRBJ1-2	CASSLVAGTNYGYTF	TGCGCCAGCAGCTTGGTGGCAGGGACTAACTATGGCTACACCTTC